These 23 T cell receptor beta chains were sequenced from one sample in a study of shared clonotypes between healthy human individuals. Clones were sequenced by immunoSEQ multiplex PCR, and TCRdb holds only the in-frame ones, with some missing. The sample records 2 million to 2.5 million clones, about 95% being singletons. Cells designated naive CD8 were CD45RO-negative and were positively selected for CCR7, with terminally differentiated effector memory CD45RA+ cells excluded. The sample comprised naive CD8+ T cells sorted from blood. The source of these receptors is a man aged 18 to 29 in good health.

CDR3: CASSGTGGRGETQYF. Here the CDR3 DNA reads TGTGCCAGCAGTGGGACAGGGGGACGTGGAGAGACCCAGTACTTC. V gene TRBV6-5 combines with J gene TRBJ2-5; 11 bases map to TRBD1. The V gene's germline CDR1 is MNHEY and CDR2 SVGAGI. The CDR3 contains 15 residues. The ends lost 5 bases at V and 4 bases at J; junction bases unmatched: 6.

This clone appeared a single time. The rearrangement uses TRBV19 and TRBJ2-3; possible D gene TRBD1, 5 bases. The V gene's germline CDR1 is LNHDA and CDR2 SQIVND (reference sequence). The length of the CDR3 is 14 residues. Trimming cost V 3 bases and J 6 bases, with 13 bases left between them. The CDR3 nucleotides are TGTGCCAGTAGTATTCGAGAAGGGGTCGATACGCAGTATTTT. Encoded protein: CASSIREGVDTQYF.

J is TRBJ2-7 and V is TRBV30; a weak D match, TRBD1 (5 bases). Trimming stripped 7 bases from V and 3 bases from J, with 13 bases between. In germline, CDR1 is GTSNPN, CDR2 SVGIG (reference sequence). The CDR3 consists of 12 residues. CDR3 region: CASTQGNYEQYF. The DNA of the CDR3 is TGTGCCTCCACCCAGGGAAACTACGAGCAGTACTTC.

The V and J genes are TRBV5-4 and TRBJ2-4; D is ambiguous. CDR1 is SGHNT, CDR2 YYREEE, per germline (reference sequence). Trimming took 4 bases from V and 5 from J, leaving 10 bases between them. This CDR3 has 13 amino acids. The CDR3 DNA reads as TGTGCCAGCAGCAAGGACGACCAAAACATTCAGTACTTC. Residues: CASSKDDQNIQYF.

This clone was found once. J is TRBJ1-2 and V is TRBV28, with 8 bases fitting TRBD1. The CDR3 runs 12 residues. Germline V gene lookup returns CDR1 MDHEN and CDR2 SYDVKM. Unmatched junction bases numbered 2, after V lost 3 bases and J lost 8 bases. CDR3 region: CASSLDREGYTF. The CDR3 DNA reads as TGTGCCAGCAGTTTGGACAGGGAGGGCTACACCTTC.

V usage is TRBV6-1 and J usage is TRBJ1-2; TRBD1 matches at 9 bases. In germline, CDR1 is MNHNS, CDR2 SASEGT. There are 11 residues in the CDR3. V shed 4 bases, J shed 12 bases, and the junction held 3 bases outside the gene matches. DNA of the CDR3: TGTGCCAGCAGTGGTGGGACAGGGAACACCTTC. As protein: CASSGGTGNTF.

The V and J genes are TRBV11-3 and TRBJ2-1; 12 bases match TRBD1. The trim removed 5 bases at V and 9 bases at J, leaving 8 bases unmatched. Germline lookup yields CDR1 SGHNT and CDR2 YENEEA. The CDR3 runs to 15 residues. The CDR3: CASSPRDRGRGEQFF. Here the CDR3 DNA reads TGTGCCAGCAGCCCCCGGGACAGGGGGCGAGGTGAGCAGTTCTTC.

CDR3 in DNA: TGTGCCAGCTCATTAGGGCGGGAGCAGGCTGAGCAGTTCTTC. Residues: CASSLGREQAEQFF. V and J are TRBV18 and TRBJ2-1, with 7 nucleotides matching TRBD2. Germline V gives CDR1 KGHSH, CDR2 LQKENI. The CDR3 has 14 residues. The V segment lost 5 bases and the J segment 9 bases; nucleotides outside the gene matches: 10.

The chain links TRBV2 to TRBJ2-7, with D perhaps TRBD1 or TRBD2 (5 bases each). Deletions cut 6 bases from V and 4 bases from J, with 19 bases between. The germline V gene encodes CDR1 SNHLY and CDR2 FYNNEI. CDR3 length equals 15 residues. The CDR3 region is CASSLRDDGAYEQYF. DNA for the CDR3: TGTGCCAGCAGCCTCCGGGACGATGGGGCTTACGAGCAGTACTTC.

This chain links TRBV6-1 with TRBJ1-2; a weak D match, TRBD1 (5 bases). Germline CDR1 is MNHNS and CDR2 is SASEGT. The CDR3 is made up of 14 amino acids. Between the trimmed V and J ends, which lost 3 bases and 4 bases, there was a span of 12 bases. Here the CDR3 DNA reads TGTGCCAGCAGTGACCCGGGACCGACCTATGGCTACACCTTC. Its translation: CASSDPGPTYGYTF.

The V call is TRBV30, the J call TRBJ1-6, with D hard to call. V lost 1 base and J 2 bases, leaving 3 bases between the germline ends. CDR3 size: 13 residues. The germline gives CDR1 GTSNPN, CDR2 SVGIG (reference sequence). The CDR3 sequence: CAWSETYNSPLHF. In DNA, the CDR3 is TGTGCCTGGAGTGAGACCTATAATTCACCCCTCCACTTT.

The count of this clone is one. This rearrangement joins TRBV5-1 to TRBJ2-7; no firm D call. The V end lost 0 bases, the J end lost 2 bases, and 9 bases lay between the germline ends. CDR1 and CDR2 from the germline V gene are SGHRS and YFSETQ. The CDR3 is 14 residues long. The CDR3 region has the DNA TGCGCCAGCAGCTTGGGACTCCTGGCCTACGAGCAGTACTTC. Translation gives CASSLGLLAYEQYF. The full variable domain, rest sourced from reference TRBV5-1 and TRBJ2-7, is KAGVTQTPRYLIKTRGQQVTLSCSPISGHRSVSWYQQTPGQGLQFLFEYFSETQRNKGNFPGRFSGRQFSNSRSEMNVSTLELGDSALYLCASSLGLLAYEQYFGPGTRLTVT.

This chain connects TRBV5-1 to TRBJ1-2; TRBD1 aligns across 11 bases. The CDR3 is made up of 15 amino acids. With V trimmed by 0 bases and J by 8 bases, 6 bases remained unmatched. Germline-derived CDR1 and CDR2 are SGHRS and YFSETQ. CDR3 in DNA: TGCGCCAGCAGCTTGGCGGGACAGGGGGTCGAAGGCTACACCTTC. Residues: CASSLAGQGVEGYTF.

J is TRBJ2-5 and V is TRBV10-2; 9 bases align to TRBD2. CDR3 length equals 16 residues. J was trimmed by 5 bases and V by 0 bases; bases with no gene match: 7. Germline V CDR1 and CDR2: WSHSY, SAAADI. In nucleotides, the CDR3 is TGCGCCAGCAGTGAGTCGCTAGCGGGGACCTGGGAGACCCAGTACTTC. Translation gives CASSESLAGTWETQYF.

This chain joins TRBV7-9 and TRBJ2-7; a possible D gene is TRBD1 (5 bases). The V end lost 4 bases, the J end lost 2 bases, and 18 bases lay between the germline ends. The CDR3 has 16 amino acids. From germline, CDR1 is SEHNR and CDR2 FQNEAQ (reference sequence). The CDR3 is CASSSVLQESTYEQYF. CDR3 DNA: TGTGCCAGCAGCTCGGTGTTACAGGAGTCTACCTACGAGCAGTACTTC.

Regarding this clone: This CDR3 is also generated by other DNA sequences in the sample. The chain couples TRBV27 to TRBJ2-7; 8 positions match TRBD2. Trimming took 2 bases from V and 4 from J; bases not matched to a gene: 1. Germline CDR1 and CDR2: MNHEY and SMNVEV (reference sequence). The CDR3 is 13 residues long. CDR3 in DNA: TGTGCCAGCAGTTTAGGGACTAGTTACGAGCAGTACTTC. It yields the protein CASSLGTSYEQYF.

J is TRBJ2-7 and V is TRBV7-9; 10 positions match TRBD1. The CDR3 has 14 residues. V shed 5 bases, J shed 4 bases, and the junction held 5 bases outside the gene matches. CDR1 is SEHNR, CDR2 FQNEAQ, per germline (reference sequence). The CDR3 region has the DNA TGTGCCAGCAGCATCGGGACAGGGGTGTACGAGCAGTACTTC. It specifies CASSIGTGVYEQYF.

The chain is built from TRBV11-2 and TRBJ2-3; D unclear. This CDR3 has 16 amino acids. V was cut by 0 bases and J by 4 bases, with 14 bases left in between. CDR1 is SGHAT, CDR2 FQNNGV, per germline. In DNA, the CDR3 is TGTGCCAGCAGCTTAGACTCCCCCTCAATGGCAGATACGCAGTATTTT. As protein: CASSLDSPSMADTQYF.

V and J are TRBV27 and TRBJ2-2; D not certain. V dropped 6 bases and J dropped 5 bases, with 16 bases sitting between them. This CDR3 has 15 residues. The germline V gene encodes CDR1 MNHEY and CDR2 SMNVEV (reference sequence). The CDR3 DNA reads TGTGCCAGCAGCTACGGGCCGGGTGTTACCGGGGAGCTGTTTTTT. Its translation: CASSYGPGVTGELFF.

This clone showed up just once. The J gene is TRBJ1-1, the V gene TRBV28; D may be TRBD1 (5 bases). The V and J ends lost 4 bases and 1 base respectively, with 10 bases between them. The CDR3 consists of 14 residues. Germline V gives CDR1 MDHEN, CDR2 SYDVKM. The CDR3: CASSWGEGNTEAFF. The DNA for the CDR3 is TGTGCCAGCAGTTGGGGGGAGGGGAACACTGAAGCTTTCTTT. The complete variable domain, with remaining parts taken from reference TRBV28 and TRBJ1-1, reads DVKVTQSSRYLVKRTGEKVFLECVQDMDHENMFWYRQDPGLGLRLIYFSYDVKMKEKGDIPEGYSVSREKKERFSLILESASTNQTSMYLCASSWGEGNTEAFFGQGTRLTVV.

J is TRBJ1-6 and V is TRBV10-3, with no clear D. The CDR3 spans 14 residues. Germline CDR1 reads ENHRY; CDR2 reads SYGVKD. The V end was cut by 3 bases, the J end by 6 bases, with 9 bases between. CDR3 nucleotide sequence: TGTGCCATCAGTGACCTGGACGCTAATTCACCCCTCCACTTT. This codes for CAISDLDANSPLHF.

Worth noting for this clone: Just one base apart from a much larger clone, this may be a read error. Other DNA sequences in this sample translate to the same CDR3. This chain links TRBV9 with TRBJ2-2; no definite D call. This CDR3 is 11 amino acids long. V dropped 2 bases and J dropped 6 bases, with 2 bases sitting between them. Germline V lookup: CDR1 SGDLS, CDR2 YYNGEE. CDR3 DNA sequence: TGTGCCAGCAGCGTGGCCGGGGAGCTGTTTTTT. Its translation: CASSVAGELFF.

The chain recombines TRBV5-4 with TRBJ2-1, with 9 bases lining up with TRBD1. The CDR3 sequence is 13 residues long. Per the germline V gene, CDR1 is SGHNT and CDR2 is YYREEE (reference sequence). The ends lost 8 bases at V and 4 bases at J; junction bases unmatched: 4. CDR3 in DNA: TGTGCCAGTGGCGGGACAGGGTACAATGAGCAGTTCTTC. It encodes CASGGTGYNEQFF.